Below, 21 T cell receptor beta chains from the same sample are listed, as sequenced in a study of T cells after posttransplantation cyclophosphamide. Some clones are missing from TCRdb's copy, which holds only in-frame ones; the method was immunoSEQ multiplex PCR. The sample includes approximately 9,700 clones, roughly 98% of them seen just once. Cells defined as naive were viable CD3+CD4+ or CD3+CD8+ and CCR7+CD45RA+CD45RO-CD95-CD27+CD28+. The source material was naive CD4+ T cells sorted from PBMCs. These receptors all stem from an older woman in good health, CMV-negative, and a related stem cell transplant donor.

Note on this clone: An end of the junction does not agree with germline; a read error may underlie this. The rearrangement uses TRBV9 and TRBJ1-5, with D unresolved. CDR3 length equals 13 residues. Germline V CDR1 and CDR2: SGDLS, YYNGEE. The CDR3: CASSRDSDQLQHF. For the CDR3, the DNA is TGTGCCAGCAGCCGTGACTCTGATCAGCTCCAGCATTTT.

This chain links TRBV18 with TRBJ1-2; 8 bases match TRBD1. CDR3 length: 19 amino acids. Trimming removed 3 bases from V and 5 bases from J; junction bases left unmatched: 20. The germline gives CDR1 KGHSH, CDR2 LQKENI. DNA of the CDR3: TGTGCCAGCTCACCTATGTTTGCCGGTGGGACAGGACTTAGTTATGGCTACACCTTC. This translates into CASSPMFAGGTGLSYGYTF. The entire variable domain, with the rest obtained from reference TRBV18 and TRBJ1-2, is as follows: NAGVMQNPRHLVRRRGQEARLRCSPMKGHSHVYWYRQLPEEGLKFMVYLQKENIIDESGMPKERFSAEFPKEGPSILRIQQVVRGDSAAYFCASSPMFAGGTGLSYGYTFGSGTRLTVV.

Written as DNA, the CDR3 is TGTGCCAGCAGTGGAGGGAGGGCGAACACTGAAGCTTTCTTT. Its translation: CASSGGRANTEAFF. The chain links TRBV6-5 to TRBJ1-1, with D unclear. The CDR3 spans 14 residues. Per germline, CDR1 MNHEY and CDR2 SVGAGI. V lost 5 bases and J lost 1, with 11 bases in between.

The V call is TRBV5-6, the J call TRBJ2-1, with 14 bases matching TRBD2. J lost 7 bases, V lost 4 bases, and 4 bases had no gene match. CDR3 length: 15 residues. The germline CDR1 and CDR2 sequences are SGHDT and YYEEEE. Here the CDR3 DNA reads TGTGCCAGCAGCCTGGGACTAGCGGGAGCAAATGAGCAGTTCTTC. Translated, it gives CASSLGLAGANEQFF.

The chain links TRBV4-3 to TRBJ2-6; D uncertain. Germline V CDR1 and CDR2: LGHNA, YSLEER. V was clipped by 6 bases and J by 4 bases, with 13 bases between them. The CDR3 length is 15 residues. The CDR3 coding sequence is TGCGCCAGCAGTCCCCGGTTGATCGGGGCCAACGTCCTGACTTTC. This gives the protein CASSPRLIGANVLTF.

The chain has TRBV19 and TRBJ2-3, with 10 bases fitting TRBD1. Germline V gene sequence: CDR1 LNHDA, CDR2 SQIVND (reference sequence). V shed 5 bases and J 6 bases; nucleotides not matched to a gene: 11. The length of the CDR3 is 16 residues. This chain's CDR3 is CASSVAGTGVKDTQYF. As DNA, the CDR3 is TGTGCCAGTAGTGTCGCCGGGACAGGGGTAAAGGATACGCAGTATTTT.

V gene TRBV27 combines with J gene TRBJ1-6, with D uncertain. V lost 0 bases, J lost 3 bases, and 9 bases lay in between. Germline V gives CDR1 MNHEY, CDR2 SMNVEV (reference sequence). This CDR3 is built from 16 residues. The CDR3 spells CASSLSLEHYNSPLHF. In DNA form, the CDR3 reads TGTGCCAGCAGTTTATCTTTGGAGCACTATAATTCACCCCTCCACTTT.

The chain combines TRBV15 with TRBJ1-6; 9 bases map to TRBD1. V lost 5 bases and J lost 9; bases outside the gene matches: 11. Germline loops: CDR1 LNHNV, CDR2 YYDKDF (reference sequence). The CDR3 length is 16 residues. CDR3 protein: CATSRVHGTGSSPLHF. The CDR3 DNA sequence: TGTGCCACCAGCCGAGTTCACGGGACAGGGTCTTCACCCCTCCACTTT.

V is TRBV18 and J is TRBJ2-7; D is possibly TRBD1 (6 bases). V was cut by 3 bases and J by 2 bases, with 17 bases left in between. This CDR3 is 16 amino acids long. From germline, CDR1 is KGHSH and CDR2 LQKENI. The CDR3 DNA reads TGTGCCAGCTCACCGGGGGCCAGGACGACCACCTACGAGCAGTACTTC. Amino acids: CASSPGARTTTYEQYF.

V is TRBV6-5 and J is TRBJ1-1; a possible D gene is TRBD1 (5 bases). V dropped 0 bases and J dropped 2 bases, with 10 bases sitting between them. The CDR3 runs 15 residues. The germline V gene has CDR1 MNHEY and CDR2 SVGAGI. CDR3 nucleotides: TGTGCCAGCAGTTACTCCTGGACACCCAACACTGAAGCTTTCTTT. Amino acids: CASSYSWTPNTEAFF.

J is TRBJ2-1 and V is TRBV27, with D possibly TRBD2 on 5 matching bases. Per germline, CDR1 MNHEY and CDR2 SMNVEV (reference sequence). V was pared by 6 bases and J by 9 bases, with 12 bases between. This CDR3 region has 12 residues. CDR3 sequence (DNA): TGTGCCAGCAGGCGACTAACGGGTGAGCAGTTCTTC. This codes for CASRRLTGEQFF.

V gene TRBV7-3 combines with J gene TRBJ2-2; D is unresolved. V lost 6 bases and J 4 bases, leaving 12 bases between the germline ends. This CDR3 contains 14 residues. Per germline, CDR1 SGHTA and CDR2 FQGTGA. CDR3 DNA: TGTGCCAGCAGTTCTACGTCCCTCACCGGGGAGCTGTTTTTT. This codes for CASSSTSLTGELFF.

The chain links TRBV28 to TRBJ2-7; 9 nucleotides match TRBD1. Germline assignment: CDR1 MDHEN and CDR2 SYDVKM. The V gene end was trimmed by 10 bases and the J gene end by 9 bases; junction bases not matched to a gene: 13. The CDR3 length is 13 residues. The CDR3, as DNA: TGTGCCACCTTGAGCGGGACAGGGCTCGGGCAGTACTTC. Translated, it gives CATLSGTGLGQYF.

This CDR3 is CASRVQQNTEAFF. The CDR3 DNA reads TGTGCCAGCAGAGTACAGCAGAACACTGAAGCTTTCTTT. The chain has TRBV6-5 and TRBJ1-1; D unclear. V lost 6 bases and J 1 base, leaving 9 bases between the germline ends. This CDR3 region has 13 residues. Germline V gives CDR1 MNHEY, CDR2 SVGAGI.

The chain links TRBV7-8 to TRBJ2-5, with 11 bases lining up with TRBD2. The CDR3 extends over 15 amino acids. Germline V gene sequence: CDR1 SGHVS, CDR2 FQNEAQ. Losses at the gene ends were 6 bases for V and 5 bases for J; bases not matched to a gene: 8. The CDR3 nucleotides are TGTGCCAGCAGTAGTAGCGGGGGGGCTAGGGAGACCCAGTACTTC. It codes for CASSSSGGARETQYF. Full variable domain (remainder filled in from reference TRBV7-8 and TRBJ2-5): GAGVSQSPRYKVAKRGQDVALRCDPISGHVSLFWYQQALGQGPEFLTYFQNEAQLDKSGLPSDRFFAERPEGSVSTLKIQRTQQEDSAVYLCASSSSGGARETQYFGPGTRLLVL.

This chain uses TRBV18 with TRBJ2-5; TRBD1 is a possible D gene (6 bases). Germline lookup yields CDR1 KGHSH and CDR2 LQKENI. This CDR3 spans 14 amino acids. The V end was cut by 1 base, the J end by 5 bases, with 11 bases between. The CDR3 nucleotides are TGTGCCAGCTCACCACTGACAGGCCCCGAGACCCAGTACTTC. This translates into CASSPLTGPETQYF. Full variable domain (outside the CDR3, taken from reference TRBV18 and TRBJ2-5): NAGVMQNPRHLVRRRGQEARLRCSPMKGHSHVYWYRQLPEEGLKFMVYLQKENIIDESGMPKERFSAEFPKEGPSILRIQQVVRGDSAAYFCASSPLTGPETQYFGPGTRLLVL.

About this clone: Other nucleotide sequences in the sample specify the same CDR3. The chain has TRBV5-5 and TRBJ1-6; 10 bases align to TRBD1. The CDR3 has 18 amino acids. Germline values: CDR1 SGHKS, CDR2 YYEKEE (reference sequence). The ends lost 4 bases at V and 7 bases at J; junction bases unmatched: 14. The CDR3 bases are TGTGCCAGCAGCGCCGGGACAGGGGCGCCGGTACCAAATTCACCCCTCCACTTT. The encoded protein is CASSAGTGAPVPNSPLHF.

The chain is built from TRBV11-1 and TRBJ2-1; 12 bases match TRBD2. After removal of 3 bases from V and 8 bases from J, the junction contained 8 bases not matched to a gene. This CDR3 is built from 16 residues. CDR1 SGHAT and CDR2 FQDESV come from the germline V gene (reference sequence). The DNA of the CDR3 is TGTGCCAGCAGCTTTAGTGAGACTAGCGGGAGTGATGAGCAGTTCTTC. The encoded protein is CASSFSETSGSDEQFF.

The J gene is TRBJ2-5, the V gene TRBV7-7, with D perhaps TRBD2 (6 bases). The CDR3 has 14 amino acids. CDR1 is SSHAT and CDR2 is FNYEAQ in the germline V gene (reference sequence). Trimming removed 5 bases at V and 4 bases at J, with 14 bases between. The CDR3 loop reads CASSKRRGTETQYF. The DNA of the CDR3 is TGTGCCAGCAGCAAACGACGGGGGACAGAGACCCAGTACTTC.

This clone was seen only once. In DNA form, the CDR3 reads TGTGCCAGCAGCCAGACAGGGGGCAAAGGCTACACCTTC. Protein sequence: CASSQTGGKGYTF. This rearrangement joins TRBV5-4 to TRBJ1-2; TRBD1 agrees at 10 bases. Germline V CDR1 and CDR2: SGHNT, YYREEE (reference sequence). Losses at the gene ends were 4 bases for V and 8 bases for J; bases not matched to a gene: 5. CDR3 length: 13 amino acids.

V usage is TRBV30 and J usage is TRBJ2-1; D might be TRBD1 (6 bases). The V gene lost 0 bases and the J gene lost 3 bases, with 12 bases spanning the gap. Per germline, CDR1 GTSNPN and CDR2 SVGIG (reference sequence). CDR3 size: 15 residues. For the CDR3, the DNA is TGTGCCTGGAGTGTACTCCCAGGGGTCTACAATGAGCAGTTCTTC. Its translation: CAWSVLPGVYNEQFF.